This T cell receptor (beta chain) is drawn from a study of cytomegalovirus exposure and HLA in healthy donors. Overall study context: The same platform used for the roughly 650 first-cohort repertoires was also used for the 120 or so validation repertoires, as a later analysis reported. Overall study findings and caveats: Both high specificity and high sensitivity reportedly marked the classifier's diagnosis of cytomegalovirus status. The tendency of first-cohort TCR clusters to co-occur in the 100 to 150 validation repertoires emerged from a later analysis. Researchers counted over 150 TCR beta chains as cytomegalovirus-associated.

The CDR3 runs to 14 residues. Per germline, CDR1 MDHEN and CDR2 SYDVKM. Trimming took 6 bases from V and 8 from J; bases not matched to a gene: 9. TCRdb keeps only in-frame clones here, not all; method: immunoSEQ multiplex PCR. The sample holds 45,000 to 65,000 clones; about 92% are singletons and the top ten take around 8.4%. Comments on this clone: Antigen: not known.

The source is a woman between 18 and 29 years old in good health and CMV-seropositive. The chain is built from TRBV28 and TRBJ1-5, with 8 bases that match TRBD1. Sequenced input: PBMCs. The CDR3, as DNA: TGTGCCAGCAGCACCGGACAGGGCAACAAGCCCCAGCATTTT. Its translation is CASSTGQGNKPQHF.